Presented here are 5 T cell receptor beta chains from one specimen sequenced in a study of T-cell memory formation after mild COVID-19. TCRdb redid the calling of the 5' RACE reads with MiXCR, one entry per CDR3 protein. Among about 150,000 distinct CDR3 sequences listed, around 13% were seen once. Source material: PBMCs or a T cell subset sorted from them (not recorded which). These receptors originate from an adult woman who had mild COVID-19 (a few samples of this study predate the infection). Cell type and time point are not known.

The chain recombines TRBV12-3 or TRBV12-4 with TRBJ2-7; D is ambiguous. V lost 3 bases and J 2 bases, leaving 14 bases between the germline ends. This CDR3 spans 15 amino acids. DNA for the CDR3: TGTGCCAGCAGTTTTGGGTCGGAATATCCCTACGAGCAGTACTTC. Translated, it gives CASSFGSEYPYEQYF.

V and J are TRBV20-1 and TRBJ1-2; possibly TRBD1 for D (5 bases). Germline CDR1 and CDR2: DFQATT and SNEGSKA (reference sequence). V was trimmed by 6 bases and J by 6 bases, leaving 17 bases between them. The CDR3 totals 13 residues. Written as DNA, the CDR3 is TGCAGTGCCCCGGTCGGAGGGGTGGATGGCTACACCTTC. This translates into CSAPVGGVDGYTF.

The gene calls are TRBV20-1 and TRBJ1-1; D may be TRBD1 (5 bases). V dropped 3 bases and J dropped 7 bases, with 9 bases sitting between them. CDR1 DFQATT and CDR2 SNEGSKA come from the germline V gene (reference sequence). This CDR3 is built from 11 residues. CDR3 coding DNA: TGCAGTGCTAGTCAGGGAATTGAAGCTTTCTTT. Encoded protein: CSASQGIEAFF.

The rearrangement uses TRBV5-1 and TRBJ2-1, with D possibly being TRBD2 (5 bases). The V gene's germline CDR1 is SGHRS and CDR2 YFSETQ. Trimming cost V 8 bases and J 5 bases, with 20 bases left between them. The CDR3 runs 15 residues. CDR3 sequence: CASHHAGGAHNEQFF. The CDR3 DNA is TGCGCCAGTCACCATGCGGGCGGAGCTCACAATGAGCAGTTCTTC.

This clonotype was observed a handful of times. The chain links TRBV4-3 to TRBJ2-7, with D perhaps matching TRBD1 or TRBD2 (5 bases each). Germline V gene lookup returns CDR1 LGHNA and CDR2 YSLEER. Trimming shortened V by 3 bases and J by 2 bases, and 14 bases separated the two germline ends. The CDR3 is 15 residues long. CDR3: CASSQQMGEPYEQYF. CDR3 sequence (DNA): TGCGCCAGCAGCCAGCAGATGGGGGAGCCCTACGAGCAGTACTTC.